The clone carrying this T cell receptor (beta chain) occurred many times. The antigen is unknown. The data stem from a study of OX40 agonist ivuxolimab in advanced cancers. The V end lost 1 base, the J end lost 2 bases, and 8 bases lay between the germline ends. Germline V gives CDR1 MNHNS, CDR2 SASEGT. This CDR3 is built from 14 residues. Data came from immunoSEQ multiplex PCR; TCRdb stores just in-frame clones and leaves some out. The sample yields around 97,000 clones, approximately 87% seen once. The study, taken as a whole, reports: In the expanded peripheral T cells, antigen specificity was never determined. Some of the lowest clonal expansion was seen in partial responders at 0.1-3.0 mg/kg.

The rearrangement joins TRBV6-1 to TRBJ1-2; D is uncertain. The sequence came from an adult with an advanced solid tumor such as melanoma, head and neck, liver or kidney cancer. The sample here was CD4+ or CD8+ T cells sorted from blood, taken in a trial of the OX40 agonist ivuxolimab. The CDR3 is CASSEGIGNYGYTF. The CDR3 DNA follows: TGTGCCAGCAGTGAAGGGATAGGAAACTATGGCTACACCTTC.